This TCR beta chain was sequenced for a study of T cell changes during pregnancy in multiple sclerosis. V gave up 6 bases and J gave up 5 bases, with 16 bases separating them. Germline loops: CDR1 SNHLY, CDR2 FYNNEI. CDR3 length: 14 amino acids. The repertoire was sequenced with immunoSEQ multiplex PCR; TCRdb's copy has only in-frame clones and lacks some. The data contain tens of thousands of clones, over 75% of them seen just once; the ten biggest clones take up over 1.5%. The chain couples TRBV2 to TRBJ2-5, with D maybe TRBD2 (8 bases). The starting material was peripheral blood, obtained in the first trimester of pregnancy. The receptor comes from a female donor with multiple sclerosis, enrolled in a pregnancy study. The CDR3 coding sequence is TGTGCCAGCAGAAACAGGGGCGGGGGGGAGACCCAGTACTTC. It translates to CASRNRGGGETQYF.